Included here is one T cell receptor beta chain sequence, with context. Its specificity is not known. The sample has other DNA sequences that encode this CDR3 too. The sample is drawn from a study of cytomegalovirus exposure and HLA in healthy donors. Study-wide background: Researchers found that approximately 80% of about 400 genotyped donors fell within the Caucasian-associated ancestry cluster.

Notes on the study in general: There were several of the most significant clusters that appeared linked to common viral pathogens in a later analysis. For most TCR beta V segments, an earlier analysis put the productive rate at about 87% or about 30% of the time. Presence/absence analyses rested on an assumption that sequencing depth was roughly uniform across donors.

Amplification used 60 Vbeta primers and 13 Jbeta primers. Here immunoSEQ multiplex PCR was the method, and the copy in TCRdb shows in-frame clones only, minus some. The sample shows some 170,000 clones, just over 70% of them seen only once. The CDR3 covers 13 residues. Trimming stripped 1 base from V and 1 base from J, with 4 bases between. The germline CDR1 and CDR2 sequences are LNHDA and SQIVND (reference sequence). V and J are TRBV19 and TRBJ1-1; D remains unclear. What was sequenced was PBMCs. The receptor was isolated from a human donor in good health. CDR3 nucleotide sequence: TGTGCCAGTAGTATAGGGCCGAACACTGAAGCTTTCTTT. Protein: CASSIGPNTEAFF.